The 12 T cell receptor beta chains presented below share a single source sample, sequenced in a study of CD4 and CD8 cells across lung adenocarcinoma regions. TCRdb re-derived calls from the PCR reads in MiXCR, one entry per CDR3 protein. The table has 5,500 to 8,500 distinct CDR3 sequences, around half seen once. The sequencing input was CD8+ T cells from the center of a lung tumor. The receptors derive from a male donor with lung adenocarcinoma. The CD4 and CD8 labels of this study may be unreliable.

This clonotype was found many times. The chain joins TRBV6-5 to TRBJ2-1, with a tentative D call TRBD2 (6 bases). The CDR3 sequence is 17 residues long. The ends were cut back, 5 bases at V and 13 bases at J, with 30 bases in the middle. The germline CDR1 and CDR2 sequences are MNHEY and SVGAGI. The CDR3 DNA reads as TGTGCCAGCAGTCTGGATGGAGGGGCCCTCTCCCAAGAGACCCAGTTCTTC. It encodes CASSLDGGALSQETQFF.

The V and J genes are TRBV10-2 and TRBJ2-5; possible D gene TRBD2, 6 bases. Trimming cost V 3 bases and J 4 bases, with 12 bases left between them. Germline CDR1 is WSHSY and CDR2 is SAAADI. This CDR3 has 14 amino acids. The chain's CDR3 is CASSDPTSAETQYF. The DNA for the CDR3 is TGCGCCAGCAGTGACCCGACTAGTGCAGAGACCCAGTACTTC.

On this clonotype itself: A read error may explain this, as a much larger clone is one base away. The CDR3 does not close with the conserved phenylalanine or tryptophan, likely indicating a read error. The CDR3 sequence: CASSYSYLAGAYEQYL. CDR3 DNA: TGTGCCAGCAGTTACTCCTATCTAGCGGGAGCCTACGAGCAGTACTTA. The chain carries TRBV6-5 and TRBJ2-1; 10 bases match TRBD2. The tail of the sequence fits TRBJ2-7 better, so the J call may be wrong. Germline-derived CDR1 and CDR2 are MNHEY and SVGAGI. This CDR3 has 16 amino acids.

This clonotype was counted at least ten times. The CDR3 spells CASSPILAGVGEQFF. For the CDR3, the DNA is TGTGCCAGCAGCCCTATTCTAGCGGGAGTCGGTGAGCAGTTCTTC. The chain couples TRBV6-5 to TRBJ2-1, with TRBD2 matching over 10 bases. This CDR3 is built from 15 residues. Looked up from germline, CDR1 is MNHEY and CDR2 is SVGAGI. V trimming: 6 bases; J trimming: 9 bases; junction bases outside the gene matches: 11.

The chain combines TRBV6-1 with TRBJ2-4, with D perhaps TRBD1 or TRBD2 (7 bases each). Germline CDR1 MNHNS, CDR2 SASEGT. The CDR3 has 15 amino acids. CDR3 in amino acids: CGRGRGGRDKDTQYF. In nucleotides, the CDR3 is TGTGGCAGGGGGAGGGGGGGCCGTGACAAAGATACGCAGTACTTC.

This clonotype was seen a handful of times. The chain joins TRBV6-1 to TRBJ2-3, with 10 bases lining up with TRBD2. The V gene's germline CDR1 is MNHNS and CDR2 SASEGT. Trimming cost V 5 bases and J 3 bases; bases outside gene matches: 2. CDR3 length: 14 amino acids. CDR3: CASSSGRGTDTQYF. DNA of the CDR3: TGTGCCAGCAGTAGCGGGAGGGGGACAGATACGCAGTATTTT.

Comments on this clonotype: It is unclear where the CDR3 begins or ends on the DNA, so no DNA is shown, and the CDR3 is as TCRdb lists it. The CDR3 spells CASSEVGWGTSGSRAQYF. The rearrangement links TRBV6-1 to TRBJ2-1; the table's D call TRBD2 went unverified against the DNA. The CDR3 is made up of 18 amino acids, end residues included. Germline CDR1 is MNHNS and CDR2 is SASEGT.

Only one count was recorded for this clonotype. The CDR3 protein is CASSKRDSLQETQYF. The CDR3 DNA reads TGTGCCAGCAGTAAACGGGACAGTCTACAAGAGACCCAGTACTTC. The chain combines TRBV6-1 with TRBJ2-1; 7 nucleotides match TRBD1. Gene TRBJ2-5 matches the end of the DNA better, so the J call may be wrong. Looked up from germline, CDR1 is MNHNS and CDR2 is SASEGT. This CDR3 has 15 amino acids.

This chain links TRBV11-2 with TRBJ2-4; D is perhaps TRBD2 (6 bases). The J call may be incorrect, as the DNA end agrees better with TRBJ2-1. There are 15 residues in the CDR3. The germline CDR1 and CDR2 sequences are SGHAT and FQNNGV. This CDR3 is CASSLGGTFNNEQFF. The CDR3 DNA reads TGTGCCAGCAGCTTAGGCGGGACTTTTAACAATGAGCAGTTCTTC.

Details on this clonotype: An end of the junction does not agree with germline; a read error may underlie this. The CDR3 reads CGTTGHRAKDTQYF. CDR3 coding DNA: TGTGGCACCACGGGGCACAGAGCCAAAGATACGCAGTACTTC. The chain carries TRBV24-1 and TRBJ2-4, with D perhaps being TRBD1 or TRBD2 (5 bases each). From germline, CDR1 is KGHDR and CDR2 SFDVKD. This CDR3 has 14 amino acids.

This clonotype was seen only a few times. CDR3 in amino acids: CASSGAGVGETQYF. The CDR3 DNA follows: TGCGCCAGCAGTGGAGCGGGAGTTGGAGAGACCCAGTACTTC. The chain is built from TRBV10-1 and TRBJ2-5; TRBD2 agrees at 8 bases. This CDR3 spans 14 amino acids. V was pared by 4 bases and J by 4 bases, with 5 bases of the junction left unmatched. The germline CDR1 and CDR2 sequences are WNHNN and SYGVQD (reference sequence).

The rearrangement joins TRBV27 to TRBJ2-5; 14 bases match TRBD2. V was pared by 5 bases and J by 6 bases, with 5 bases of the junction left unmatched. This CDR3 has 15 residues. CDR1 MNHEY and CDR2 SMNVEV come from the germline V gene (reference sequence). CDR3 sequence reads: CASSLGLAGGQTQYF. Here the CDR3 DNA reads TGTGCCAGCAGTCTTGGACTAGCGGGAGGCCAGACCCAGTACTTC.